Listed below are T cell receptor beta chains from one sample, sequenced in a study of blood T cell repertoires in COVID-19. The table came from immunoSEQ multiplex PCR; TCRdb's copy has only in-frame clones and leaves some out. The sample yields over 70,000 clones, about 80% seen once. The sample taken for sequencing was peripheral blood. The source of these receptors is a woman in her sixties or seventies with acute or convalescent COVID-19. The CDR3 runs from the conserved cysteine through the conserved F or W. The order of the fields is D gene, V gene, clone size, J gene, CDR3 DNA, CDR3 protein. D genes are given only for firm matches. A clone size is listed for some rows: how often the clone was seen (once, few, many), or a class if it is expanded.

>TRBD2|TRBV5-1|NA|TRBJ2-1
TGCGCCAGCAGCTTGCGGACTAGCGGGGGGCTCGATGAGCAGTTCTTC
CASSLRTSGGLDEQFF
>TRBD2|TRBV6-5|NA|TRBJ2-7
TGTGCCAGCAGGGGGGGGACCTACGAGCAGTACTTC
CASRGGTYEQYF
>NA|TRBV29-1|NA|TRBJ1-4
TGCAGCGGCGGGGGCAGCAGTGAAAAACTGTTTTTT
CSGGGSSEKLFF
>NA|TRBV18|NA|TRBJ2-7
TGTGCCAGCTCACCACTCAGGGCCTTAAGCTCCTACGAGCAGTACTTC
CASSPLRALSSYEQYF
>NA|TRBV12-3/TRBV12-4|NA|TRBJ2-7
TGTGCTTGTGGCCGACACTCCTACGAGCAGTACTTC
CACGRHSYEQYF
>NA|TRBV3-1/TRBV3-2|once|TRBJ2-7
TGTGCCAGCAGCCAAGATTGGAGTCGGCGCCAGGGCTCCTACGAGCAGTACTTC
CASSQDWSRRQGSYEQYF
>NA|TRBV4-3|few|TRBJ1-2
TGCGCCAGCAGCCAATCGGGGGGCAGGGGCTACACCTTC
CASSQSGGRGYTF
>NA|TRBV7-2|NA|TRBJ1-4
TGTGCCAGCAGCTTGTCAGCAGGTGAAAAACTGTTTTTT
CASSLSAGEKLFF
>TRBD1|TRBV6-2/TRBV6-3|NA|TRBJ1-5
TGTGCCAGCAGTGACAAGACAGGGGCGATCAATCAGCCCCAGCATTTT
CASSDKTGAINQPQHF
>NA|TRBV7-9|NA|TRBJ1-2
TGTGCCAGCAGCTTGAGTGGGGCGAACTATGGCTACACCTTC
CASSLSGANYGYTF
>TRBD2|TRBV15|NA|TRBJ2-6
TGTGCCACCAGCCCGAGGTGGTCTAGCGGGAGGGCCGCTGGGGCCAACGTCCTGACTTTC
CATSPRWSSGRAAGANVLTF
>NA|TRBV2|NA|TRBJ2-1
TGTGCCAGCAGATATAGCGCCGATGAGCAGTTCTTC
CASRYSADEQFF